The source of this T cell receptor beta chain is a study of T cell responses to AZD1222 COVID-19 vaccine. The data were produced by immunoSEQ multiplex PCR, yet TCRdb's version contains in-frame clones alone and is incomplete. The repertoire holds 150,000 to 200,000 clones, 85% to 90% seen once, with around 2.5% in the top ten. Concerning this clone itself: Its antigen is still unknown.

This CDR3 comprises 16 residues. Trimming at V came to 4 bases and at J to 6 bases, leaving 9 bases not matched to a gene. Per the germline V gene, CDR1 is LGHDT and CDR2 is YNNKEL (reference sequence). Study-wide results and limits: At baseline, just 6 or 7 AZD1222 recipients tested seropositive. Spike-wide coverage was observed for vaccine-associated CD4 TCRs, with dominant responses at 160-218 and 743-854.

The receptor was isolated from an adult in good health. The input for sequencing was peripheral blood, taken on day 0 of MenACWY control vaccination. The chain has TRBV3-1 (or the pseudogene TRBV3-2) and TRBJ2-2; 9 bases align to TRBD2. The CDR3 protein is CASSPRLAGLAGELFF. CDR3 nucleotide sequence: TGTGCCAGCAGCCCTCGGCTAGCGGGGTTGGCCGGGGAGCTGTTTTTT.